The sequence of this T cell receptor (beta chain) was determined in a study of T cells after yellow fever vaccination. General study findings and limits: After the booster, over 95% of CD4 and more than 75% of CD8 primary-response clones were re-detected.

Concerning this clonotype: Its antigen is as yet unknown.

TCRdb re-derived calls from the 5' RACE reads in MiXCR, one entry per CDR3 protein. Of under 550,000 distinct CDR3 sequences listed, just over 20% are singletons. V lost 3 bases to trimming and J lost 2 bases, with 10 bases between them. CDR3 length: 14 amino acids. Germline V gene sequence: CDR1 SEHNR, CDR2 FQNEAQ (reference sequence). This receptor was identified in a man aged 18 to 29 who received the YFV17D yellow fever vaccine. This rearrangement joins TRBV7-9 to TRBJ1-1; perhaps TRBD1 as D (6 bases). Source: PBMCs, taken 21 days after the first yellow fever vaccination. Written as DNA, the CDR3 is TGTGCCAGCAGCTTCCAACAGGGAAACACTGAAGCTTTCTTT. This sequence encodes CASSFQQGNTEAFF.